These 5 T cell receptor beta chains originate from one sample sequenced in a study of T cells in Graves' hyperthyroidism and ophthalmopathy. From RNA transcripts, TCR beta CDR3 regions were amplified. RT-PCR in the first round (using the HTBI primer set) targeted the TCR CDR3. One entry per CDR3 protein results from TCRdb running MiXCR on the multiplex PCR reads. The sample includes 650,000 to 800,000 distinct CDR3 sequences, about 45% of them seen just once. Sequences were obtained from peripheral blood or thyroid tissue (not recorded which). These receptors came from an adult man with Graves' disease, either hyperthyroidism or ophthalmopathy (not recorded which).

Many counts were recorded for this clonotype. V is TRBV7-9 and J is TRBJ1-1; 7 bases agree with TRBD1. Germline trimming cut 3 bases from V and 5 bases from J; bases unmatched to any gene: 6. CDR1 and CDR2 (germline): SEHNR, FQNEAQ (reference sequence). The CDR3 is made up of 14 amino acids. The CDR3 sequence is CASSLNTGVTEAFF. Written as DNA, the CDR3 is TGTGCCAGCAGCTTGAATACAGGGGTAACTGAAGCTTTCTTT.

The chain carries TRBV6-4 and TRBJ2-7; 8 bases agree with TRBD1. CDR1 and CDR2 from the germline V gene are MRHNA and SNTAGT. The trim removed 3 bases at V and 13 bases at J, leaving 11 bases unmatched. This CDR3 spans 13 amino acids. The CDR3 sequence: CASSETTPDREYF. The DNA of the CDR3 is TGTGCCAGCAGTGAGACGACTCCGGACAGGGAATACTTC.

The V call is TRBV20-1, the J call TRBJ2-5; 10 bases are a match to TRBD2. The germline V gene encodes CDR1 DFQATT and CDR2 SNEGSKA (reference sequence). The junction had 8 bases not matched to a gene; V was cut back by 6 bases and J by 4 bases. CDR3 size: 14 residues. CDR3 nucleotide sequence: TGCAGTGCAGGTAGCGGGGGGTCGGCAGAGACCCAGTACTTC. This codes for CSAGSGGSAETQYF.

Of note for this clonotype: One end of the junction fails to match germline, which may point to a read error. As DNA, the CDR3 is TGTGCCATCAGTGAGCTATTGGACAGGGGAAGGGTAAACACTGAAGTTTTCTTT. It is translated as CAISELLDRGRVNTEVFF. V and J are TRBV10-3 and TRBJ1-1; 9 positions agree with TRBD1. Germline lookup yields CDR1 ENHRY and CDR2 SYGVKD. The CDR3 has 18 residues.

The CDR3 sequence: CAISEFGNQPQHF. Here the CDR3 DNA reads TGTGCCATCAGTGAGTTTGGCAATCAGCCCCAGCATTTT. This rearrangement joins TRBV10-3 to TRBJ1-5, with D unresolved. The CDR3 covers 13 residues. Germline CDR1 is ENHRY and CDR2 is SYGVKD. Trimming cost V 1 base and J 2 bases, with 3 bases left between them.